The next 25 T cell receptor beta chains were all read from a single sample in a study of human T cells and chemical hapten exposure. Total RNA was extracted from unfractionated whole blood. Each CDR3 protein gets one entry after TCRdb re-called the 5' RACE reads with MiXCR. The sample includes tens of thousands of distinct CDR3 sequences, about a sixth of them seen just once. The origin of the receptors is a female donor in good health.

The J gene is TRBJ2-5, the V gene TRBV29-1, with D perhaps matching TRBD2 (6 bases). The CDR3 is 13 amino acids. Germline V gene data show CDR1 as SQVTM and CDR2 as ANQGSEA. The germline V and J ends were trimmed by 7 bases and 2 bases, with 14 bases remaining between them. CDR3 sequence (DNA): TGCAGCGCCGGGGGAAGTTGGCAAGAGACCCAGTACTTC. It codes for CSAGGSWQETQYF.

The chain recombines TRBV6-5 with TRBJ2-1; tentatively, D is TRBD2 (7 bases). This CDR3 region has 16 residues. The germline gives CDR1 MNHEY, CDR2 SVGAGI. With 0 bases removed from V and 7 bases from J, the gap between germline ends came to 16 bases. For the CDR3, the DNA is TGTGCCAGCAGTTACTCTCCGGCAGGGAGGGGGAATGAGCAGTTCTTC. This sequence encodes CASSYSPAGRGNEQFF.

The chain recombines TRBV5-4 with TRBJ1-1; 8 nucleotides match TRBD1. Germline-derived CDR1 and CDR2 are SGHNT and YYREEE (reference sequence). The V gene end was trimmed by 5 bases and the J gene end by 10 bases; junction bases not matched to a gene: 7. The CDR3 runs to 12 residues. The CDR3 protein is CASRVDRGAAFF. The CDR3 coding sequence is TGTGCCAGCAGAGTTGACAGGGGAGCAGCTTTCTTT.

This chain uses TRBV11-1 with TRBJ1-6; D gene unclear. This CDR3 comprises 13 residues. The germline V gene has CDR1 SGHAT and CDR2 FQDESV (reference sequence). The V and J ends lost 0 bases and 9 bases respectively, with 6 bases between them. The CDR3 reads CASSLAGSSPLHF. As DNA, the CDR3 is TGTGCCAGCAGCTTAGCAGGATCTTCACCCCTCCACTTT.

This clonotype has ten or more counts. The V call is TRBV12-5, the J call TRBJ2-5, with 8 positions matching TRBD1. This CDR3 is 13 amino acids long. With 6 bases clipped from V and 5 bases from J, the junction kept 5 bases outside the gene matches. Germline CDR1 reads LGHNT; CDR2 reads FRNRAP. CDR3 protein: CASGVDRGETQYF. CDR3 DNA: TGTGCTAGTGGCGTCGACAGGGGCGAGACCCAGTACTTC.

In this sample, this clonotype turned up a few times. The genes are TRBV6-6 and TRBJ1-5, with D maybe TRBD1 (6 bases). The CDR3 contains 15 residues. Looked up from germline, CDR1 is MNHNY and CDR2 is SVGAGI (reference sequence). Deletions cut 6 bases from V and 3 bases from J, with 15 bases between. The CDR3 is CASRDPQGYNQPQHF. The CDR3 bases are TGTGCCAGCAGAGATCCACAGGGATACAATCAGCCCCAGCATTTT.

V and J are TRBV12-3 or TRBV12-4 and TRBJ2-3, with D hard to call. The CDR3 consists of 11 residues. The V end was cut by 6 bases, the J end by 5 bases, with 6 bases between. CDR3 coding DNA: TGTGCCAGCAGCGTAAAAGATACGCAGTATTTT. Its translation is CASSVKDTQYF.

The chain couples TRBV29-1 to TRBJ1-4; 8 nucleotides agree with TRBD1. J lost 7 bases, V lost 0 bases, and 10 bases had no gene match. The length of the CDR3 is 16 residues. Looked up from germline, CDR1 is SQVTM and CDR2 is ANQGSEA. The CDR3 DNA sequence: TGCAGCGTTGAAGATCTTTCCGGACAGGGAACTGAAAAACTGTTTTTT. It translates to CSVEDLSGQGTEKLFF.

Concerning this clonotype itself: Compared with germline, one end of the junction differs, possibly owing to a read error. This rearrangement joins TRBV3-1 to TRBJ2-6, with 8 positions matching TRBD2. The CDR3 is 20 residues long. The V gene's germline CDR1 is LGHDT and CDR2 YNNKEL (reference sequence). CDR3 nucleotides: TGTGCCAGCAGCCCACAGGCATGGATAGCGGGGTTTTCTGGGACCAACGTCCTGACTTTC. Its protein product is CASSPQAWIAGFSGTNVLTF.

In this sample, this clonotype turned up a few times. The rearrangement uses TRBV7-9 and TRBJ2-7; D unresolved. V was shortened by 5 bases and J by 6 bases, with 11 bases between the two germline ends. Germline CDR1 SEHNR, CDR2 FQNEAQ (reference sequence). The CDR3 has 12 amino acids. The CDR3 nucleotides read TGTGCCAGCAGCGGTTGGGAAGGCGAGCAGTACTTC. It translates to CASSGWEGEQYF.

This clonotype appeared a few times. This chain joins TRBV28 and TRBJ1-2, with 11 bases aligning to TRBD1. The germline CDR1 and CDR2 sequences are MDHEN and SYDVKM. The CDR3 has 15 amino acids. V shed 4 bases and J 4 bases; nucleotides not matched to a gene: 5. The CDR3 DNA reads TGTGCCAGCAGTTCCGGGACAGGGGGTTTCTATGGCTACACCTTC. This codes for CASSSGTGGFYGYTF.

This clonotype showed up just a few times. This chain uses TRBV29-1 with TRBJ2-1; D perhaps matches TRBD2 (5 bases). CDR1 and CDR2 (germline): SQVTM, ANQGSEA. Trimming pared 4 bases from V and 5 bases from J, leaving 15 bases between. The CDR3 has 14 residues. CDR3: CSVVGGRGNNEQFF. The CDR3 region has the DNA TGCAGCGTTGTTGGCGGGCGCGGCAACAATGAGCAGTTCTTC.

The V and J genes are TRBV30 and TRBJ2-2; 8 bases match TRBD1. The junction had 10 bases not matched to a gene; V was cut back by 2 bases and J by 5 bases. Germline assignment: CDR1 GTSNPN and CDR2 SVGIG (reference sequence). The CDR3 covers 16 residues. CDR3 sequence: CAWSRYRTGRTGELFF. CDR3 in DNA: TGTGCCTGGAGTCGTTACCGGACAGGGAGAACCGGGGAGCTGTTTTTT.

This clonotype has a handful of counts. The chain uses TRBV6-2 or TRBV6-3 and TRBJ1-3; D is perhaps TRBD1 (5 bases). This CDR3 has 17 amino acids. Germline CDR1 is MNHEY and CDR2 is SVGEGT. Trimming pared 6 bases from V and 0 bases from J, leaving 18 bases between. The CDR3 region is CASSAVKGLSSGNTIYF. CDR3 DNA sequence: TGTGCCAGCAGCGCCGTGAAGGGGCTGAGCTCTGGAAACACCATATATTTT.

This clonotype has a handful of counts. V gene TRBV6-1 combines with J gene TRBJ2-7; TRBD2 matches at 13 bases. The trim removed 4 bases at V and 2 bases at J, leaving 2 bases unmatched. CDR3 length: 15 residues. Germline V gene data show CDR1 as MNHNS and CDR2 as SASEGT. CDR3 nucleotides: TGTGCCAGCAGTGGAGGACTAGCGGGAGCCTACGAGCAGTACTTC. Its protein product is CASSGGLAGAYEQYF.

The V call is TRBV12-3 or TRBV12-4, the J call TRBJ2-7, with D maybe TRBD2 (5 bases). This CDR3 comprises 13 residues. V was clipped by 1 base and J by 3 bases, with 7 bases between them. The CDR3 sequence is CASSLERNYEQYF. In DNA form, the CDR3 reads TGTGCCAGCAGTTTAGAGCGGAACTACGAGCAGTACTTC.

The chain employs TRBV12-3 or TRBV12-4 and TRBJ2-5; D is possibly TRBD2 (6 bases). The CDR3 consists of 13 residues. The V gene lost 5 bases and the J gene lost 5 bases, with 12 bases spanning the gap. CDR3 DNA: TGTGCCAGCAGTGAGGCGGGGTCCGAGACCCAGTACTTC. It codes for CASSEAGSETQYF.

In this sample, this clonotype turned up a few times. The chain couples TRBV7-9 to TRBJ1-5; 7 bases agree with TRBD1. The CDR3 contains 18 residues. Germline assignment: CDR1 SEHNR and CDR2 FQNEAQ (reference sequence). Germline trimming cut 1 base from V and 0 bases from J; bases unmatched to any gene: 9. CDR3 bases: TGTGCCAGCAGCTTAGGTTGGGGGACAGACCCTAGCAATCAGCCCCAGCATTTT. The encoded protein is CASSLGWGTDPSNQPQHF. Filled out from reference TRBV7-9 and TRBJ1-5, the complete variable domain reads DTGVSQNPRHKITKRGQNVTFRCDPISEHNRLYWYRQTLGQGPEFLTYFQNEAQLEKSRLLSDRFSAERPKGSFSTLEIQRTEQGDSAMYLCASSLGWGTDPSNQPQHFGDGTRLSIL.

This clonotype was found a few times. CDR3 residues: CASSVGPARYQETQYF. As DNA, the CDR3 is TGTGCCAGCAGCGTAGGGCCAGCGAGGTACCAAGAGACCCAGTACTTC. This rearrangement joins TRBV9 to TRBJ2-5; no clear D gene. The CDR3 is 16 amino acids. Deletions cut 0 bases from V and 0 bases from J, with 12 bases between. Germline CDR1 and CDR2: SGDLS and YYNGEE.

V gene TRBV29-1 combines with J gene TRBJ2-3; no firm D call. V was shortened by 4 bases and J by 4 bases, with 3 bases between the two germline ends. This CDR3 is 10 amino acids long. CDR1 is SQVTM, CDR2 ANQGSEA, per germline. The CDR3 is CSVGPDTQYF. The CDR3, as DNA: TGCAGCGTTGGGCCAGATACGCAGTATTTT.

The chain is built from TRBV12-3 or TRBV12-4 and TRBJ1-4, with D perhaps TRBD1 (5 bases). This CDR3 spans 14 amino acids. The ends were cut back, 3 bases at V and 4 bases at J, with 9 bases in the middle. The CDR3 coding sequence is TGTGCCAGCAGTTTTTTGGGGGGTAATGAAAAACTGTTTTTT. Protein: CASSFLGGNEKLFF.

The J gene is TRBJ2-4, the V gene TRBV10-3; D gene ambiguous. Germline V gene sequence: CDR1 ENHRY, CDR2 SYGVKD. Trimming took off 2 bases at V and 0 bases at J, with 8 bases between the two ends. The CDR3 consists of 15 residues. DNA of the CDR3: TGTGCCATCAGTGAGATGGACGTAGCCAAAAACATTCAGTACTTC. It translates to CAISEMDVAKNIQYF.

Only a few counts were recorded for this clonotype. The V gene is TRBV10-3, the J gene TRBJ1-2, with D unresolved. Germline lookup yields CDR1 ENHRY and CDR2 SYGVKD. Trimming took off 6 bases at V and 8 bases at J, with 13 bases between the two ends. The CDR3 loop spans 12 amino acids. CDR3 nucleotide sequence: TGTGCCATCAGGTCTCGAGAGGACGGCTACACCTTC. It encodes CAIRSREDGYTF.

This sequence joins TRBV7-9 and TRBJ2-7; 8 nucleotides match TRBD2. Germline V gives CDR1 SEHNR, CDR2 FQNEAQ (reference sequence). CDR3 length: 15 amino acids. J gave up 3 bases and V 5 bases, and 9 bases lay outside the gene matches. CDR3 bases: TGTGCCAGCAGCACGGGACTAGAGAGCCTCTACGAGCAGTACTTC. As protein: CASSTGLESLYEQYF.

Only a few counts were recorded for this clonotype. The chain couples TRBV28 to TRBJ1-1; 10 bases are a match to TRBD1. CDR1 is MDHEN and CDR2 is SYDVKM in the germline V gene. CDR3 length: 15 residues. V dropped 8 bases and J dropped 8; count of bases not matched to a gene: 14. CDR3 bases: TGTGCCAGCGGGACAGGGGCGGAGATGAGCACCGAAGCTTTCTTT. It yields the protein CASGTGAEMSTEAFF.